What follows is one T cell receptor (beta chain) and its context. Germline trimming cut 5 bases from V and 9 bases from J; bases unmatched to any gene: 17. This CDR3 is 17 amino acids long. The germline V gene encodes CDR1 SGHTA and CDR2 FQGNSA. This entry comes from a study of patients and donors after allogeneic stem cell transplantation. TCRdb itself ran the RT-PCR reads through MiXCR, one entry per CDR3 protein. The top ten clones hold roughly 27% of a sample with around 170,000 distinct CDR3 sequences, 24% of them seen once. The TCR was taken from a human donor who was either an allogeneic HSCT recipient or a stem cell or donor lymphocyte infusion donor (not recorded which). It is not recorded whose cells these are; they may come from a transplant donor. The chain couples TRBV7-2 to TRBJ2-1, with 9 positions matching TRBD2. The specimen was blood, either unsorted or a sorted T cell fraction (not recorded which). This CDR3 is CASSPYPRGSGGGEQFF. Here the CDR3 DNA reads TGTGCCAGCAGCCCCTATCCCCGGGGTAGCGGGGGAGGTGAGCAGTTCTTC.